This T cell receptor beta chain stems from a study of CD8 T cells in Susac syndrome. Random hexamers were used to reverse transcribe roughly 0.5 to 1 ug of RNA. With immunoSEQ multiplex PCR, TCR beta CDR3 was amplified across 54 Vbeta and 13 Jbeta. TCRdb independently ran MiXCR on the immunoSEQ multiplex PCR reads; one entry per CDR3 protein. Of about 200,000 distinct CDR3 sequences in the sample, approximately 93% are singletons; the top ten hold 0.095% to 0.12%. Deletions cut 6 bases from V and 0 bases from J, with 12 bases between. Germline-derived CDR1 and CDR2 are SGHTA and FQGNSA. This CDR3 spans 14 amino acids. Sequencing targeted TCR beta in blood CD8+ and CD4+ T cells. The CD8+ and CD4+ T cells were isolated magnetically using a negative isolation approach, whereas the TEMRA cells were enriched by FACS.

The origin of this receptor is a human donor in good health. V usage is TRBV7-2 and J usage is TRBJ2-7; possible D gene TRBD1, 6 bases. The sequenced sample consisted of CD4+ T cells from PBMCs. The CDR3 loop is CASSFGGSSYEQYV. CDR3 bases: TGTGCCAGCAGTTTTGGGGGCAGCTCCTACGAGCAGTACGTC.